Given below is one T cell receptor (beta chain) in context. Its binding antigen is unknown. The record has no base qualities; no much larger clone is one base away. To prepare the library, the immunoSEQ multiplex PCR assay was applied. For most patients, genomic DNA was isolated with the Qiagen DNeasy Blood and Tissue Kit and shipped frozen to Adaptive Biotechnologies for TCR sequencing. For most patients, high-throughput TCR-beta CDR3 sequencing of genomic DNA was performed by Adaptive Biotechnologies. The original pipeline was this. Adaptive's ImmunoSEQ software was the source of the TCR sequencing data for roughly 19 patients, while a few other patients were processed with MiXCR and VDJtools. CD4 versus CD8 sorting errors were corrected by removing sequences found in both subsets at a frequency ratio below 5:1. CDR3 nucleotide sequences shared between donor and recipient were removed because their origin could not be assigned. At least 2-fold expansion over unstimulated cells and a minimum CFSE-low frequency of 0.002% (template counts) or 0.001% (read counts) were required for clones to be classified as alloreactive. Clones detected in sequenced pre-transplant spleen, lymph node, or MLR CFSE-low populations of the donor or recipient were defined as mappable. Cumulative frequency of alloreactive clones was calculated as a percentage of all sequences weighted by copy number. What TCRdb holds here is the immuneACCESS table cut down to in-frame rearrangements. Part of the clones is not present; checked against another copy, under half of the missing clones reflect an unresolved V gene, and the others are unexplained. Clonal size and the V and J genes are those of that table, whereas D and trimming came from the DNA. The sample table holds about 70,000 clones, of which approximately 94% were seen once. The ten largest clones capture around 0.56% of the sample.

The sample originates from a study of graft-versus-host responses after intestinal transplantation (dated by TCRdb to the early 2020s). Some background on the complete study: The transplants that recipients received were multivisceral, liver-intestinal, or isolated intestinal. Every recipient was given anti-thymocyte globulin induction, followed by around three years of maintenance tacrolimus and steroids. Graft-versus-host and host-versus-graft alloreactive T cell clones were tracked in the graft, circulation and bone marrow after intestinal transplantation using bulk TCR-beta CDR3 sequencing. To identify alloreactive clones, pre-transplant mixed lymphocyte reaction products were sequenced and compared with unstimulated pre-transplant donor and recipient T cells. A cohort of fewer than 25 intestinal transplant recipients, including one retransplant, was enrolled, and a few patients lacking pretransplant specimens were excluded. Donor T cell macrochimerism was defined as a peak of at least 4% donor T cells among recipient peripheral blood mononuclear cells. Rather than going through the commercial service, samples from a few later patients were sequenced in-house on an Illumina MiSeq and processed with MiXCR. Paper-wide results and their limitations: GvH clones were detected in recipient bone marrow, and some appeared earlier in ileal mucosa or blood, consistent with an intestinal mucosal origin. In the allografts of patients with donor T cell macrochimerism, GvH to HvG T cell clonal ratios were high. Early after transplant, peak levels of circulating GvH clones were found to be associated with declines in HvG clones. The conclusions were limited by the relatively low number and heterogeneity of the intestinal transplant patients.

The sample's time point label, in plain terms: cells obtained before transplantation from donor or recipient. CD3+CD4+ and CD3+CD8+ populations were FACS-sorted from unstimulated pre-transplant donor and recipient cells taken from spleen or lymph nodes. V loses 5 bases at its end and J loses 5 bases; junction bases beyond the gene matches: 9. CDR1 and CDR2, per the germline V gene (reference sequence), are MNHEY and SMNVEV. The CDR3 numbers 16 residues from cysteine through phenylalanine. This entry keeps only the CDR3 DNA: 48 bases, framed from base 1. The sample in question was unstimulated CD8+ T cells sorted from spleen or lymph node cells, obtained before intestinal transplant. This chain joins TRBV27 to TRBJ2-1; 10 central nucleotides agree with TRBD2. The receptor's source is a human donor who received an intestinal transplant. The bases read TGTGCCAGCAGTCCATTCTGGACTAGCGGCCACAATGAGCAGTTCTTC. Its translation is CASSPFWTSGHNEQFF.